This TCR beta chain appears in the sequencing data of a study of T cells in localized non-small cell lung cancer. Trimming removed 1 base at V and 3 bases at J, with 7 bases between. Germline CDR1 is SGHAT and CDR2 is FQDESV (reference sequence). This CDR3 contains 13 residues. Generated by immunoSEQ multiplex PCR, the TCRdb table keeps only in-frame clones and is missing some. The table shows 13,000 or so clones, with approximately 88% occurring only once. A remark on this clone: Its antigen remains unidentified.

Whole-study results and caveats: Adjacent lung had a median around 60 of the 100 largest tumor clones.

Sequenced here: peripheral blood, sampled before any cancer treatment. The chain joins TRBV11-1 to TRBJ2-7; unclear D gene. The TCR was taken from a male donor at least 60 years old with stage I squamous cell lung carcinoma. The CDR3 loop reads CASSLGLNYEQYF. The DNA of the CDR3 is TGTGCCAGCAGCTTAGGGCTGAACTACGAGCAGTACTTC.